Each of the 25 T cell receptor beta chains below was sequenced from the same sample in a study of blood T cell repertoires in COVID-19. The table came from immunoSEQ multiplex PCR; TCRdb's copy has only in-frame clones and leaves some out. The sample holds some 50,000 clones, about four fifths seen once. Sequences were obtained from peripheral blood. These receptor sequences come from a woman over 75 with acute or convalescent COVID-19.

In this sample, this clone turned up once. Here the CDR3 DNA reads TGTGCCAGCAGCAAGTATGGGGGACTCGCCTACGAGCAGTACTTC. It is translated as CASSKYGGLAYEQYF. The rearrangement joins TRBV21-1 to TRBJ2-7; the table's D call, TRBD2, has no DNA check behind it. TRBV21-1 is designated a pseudogene. This CDR3 comprises 15 residues.

This clone came up a few times. This chain uses TRBV3-1 (or the pseudogene TRBV3-2) with TRBJ1-2; D is perhaps TRBD1 (5 bases). Between the trimmed V and J ends, which lost 4 bases and 7 bases, there was a span of 13 bases. Germline CDR1 reads LGHDT; CDR2 reads YNNKEL (reference sequence). The CDR3 loop spans 13 amino acids. The CDR3 nucleotides read TGTGCCAGCAGCCCCGGGGGTAATAGTGGCTACACCTTC. This sequence encodes CASSPGGNSGYTF.

By share of the sample, this clone is medium-sized. This chain links TRBV3-1 (or the pseudogene TRBV3-2) with TRBJ1-2; TRBD1 agrees at 9 bases. The length of the CDR3 is 16 residues. The germline gives CDR1 LGHDT, CDR2 YNNKEL (reference sequence). V dropped 0 bases and J dropped 4; count of bases not matched to a gene: 6. In nucleotides, the CDR3 is TGTGCCAGCAGCCAAGAGCCGTGGACAGGGGTCTATGGCTACACCTTC. Protein product: CASSQEPWTGVYGYTF.

V and J are TRBV29-1 and TRBJ2-1; D is perhaps TRBD2 (5 bases). The V end lost 5 bases, the J end lost 5 bases, and 13 bases lay between the germline ends. The CDR3 is 13 amino acids. The V gene's germline CDR1 is SQVTM and CDR2 ANQGSEA. The CDR3 DNA reads as TGCAGCGTTCTCCCGTCCGGGAACAATGAGCAGTTCTTC. This sequence encodes CSVLPSGNNEQFF.

The V call is TRBV4-2, the J call TRBJ1-1; D is unclear. Germline V gene lookup returns CDR1 LGHNA and CDR2 YNFKEQ. The ends were cut back, 0 bases at V and 0 bases at J, with 8 bases in the middle. The CDR3 runs to 15 residues. The CDR3 DNA sequence: TGTGCCAGCAGCCAAGAGGAGCAGATGAACACTGAAGCTTTCTTT. Translating gives CASSQEEQMNTEAFF.

V and J are TRBV7-6 and TRBJ2-7; TRBD1 might be the D (5 bases). The V end lost 5 bases, the J end lost 0 bases, and 20 bases lay between the germline ends. Germline CDR1 is SGHVS and CDR2 is FNYEAQ. The CDR3 has 17 residues. This CDR3 is CASSELSGWGSSYEQYF. DNA of the CDR3: TGTGCCAGCAGCGAACTGTCGGGTTGGGGCAGCTCCTACGAGCAGTACTTC.

The gene calls are TRBV21-1 and TRBJ2-3; TRBD2 was called by the table and not checked on the DNA. TRBV21-1 is recorded as a pseudogene. This CDR3 has 18 amino acids. The CDR3 sequence: CASSSPGDYRNFLNTQYF. The CDR3 region has the DNA TGTGCCAGCAGCTCCCCGGGGGACTATCGAAACTTTCTGAATACGCAGTATTTT.

This clone appeared once. The rearrangement uses TRBV14 and TRBJ2-7; D ambiguous. V lost 0 bases to trimming and J lost 1 base, with 4 bases between them. The germline CDR1 and CDR2 sequences are SGHDN and FVKESK. The CDR3 has 13 amino acids. The CDR3 region is CASSQDLSYEQYF. CDR3 coding DNA: TGTGCCAGCAGCCAAGATCTATCCTACGAGCAGTACTTC.

This sequence joins TRBV5-4 and TRBJ1-2; 8 bases line up with TRBD1. The CDR3 is 15 amino acids. With V trimmed by 0 bases and J by 6 bases, 7 bases remained unmatched. Germline loops: CDR1 SGHNT, CDR2 YYREEE (reference sequence). The CDR3 sequence is CASSLAVAGGHGYTF. For the CDR3, the DNA is TGTGCCAGCAGCTTGGCCGTTGCAGGGGGCCATGGCTACACCTTC. Variable domain in full (rest from reference TRBV5-4 and TRBJ1-2): ETGVTQSPTHLIKTRGQQVTLRCSSQSGHNTVSWYQQALGQGPQFIFQYYREEENGRGNFPPRFSGLQFPNYSSELNVNALELDDSALYLCASSLAVAGGHGYTFGSGTRLTVV.

The V and J genes are TRBV19 and TRBJ1-3, with D maybe TRBD1 (6 bases). V lost 5 bases, J lost 1 base, and 15 bases lay in between. This CDR3 is built from 16 residues. The V gene's germline CDR1 is LNHDA and CDR2 SQIVND (reference sequence). The CDR3 sequence is CASSLGHTKSGNTIYF. The CDR3 bases are TGTGCCAGTAGTTTGGGACATACTAAATCTGGAAACACCATATATTTT. The full variable domain, rest sourced from reference TRBV19 and TRBJ1-3, is DGGITQSPKYLFRKEGQNVTLSCEQNLNHDAMYWYRQDPGQGLRLIYYSQIVNDFQKGDIAEGYSVSREKKESFPLTVTSAQKNPTAFYLCASSLGHTKSGNTIYFGEGSWLTVV.

In DNA form, the CDR3 reads TGTGCCAGCAGCTTTAGGGGGGGCCATGATCAGCCCCAGCATTTT. Encoded protein: CASSFRGGHDQPQHF. The chain combines TRBV11-2 with TRBJ1-5; possibly TRBD1 for D (6 bases). Between the trimmed V and J ends, which lost 3 bases and 5 bases, there was a span of 14 bases. Germline lookup yields CDR1 SGHAT and CDR2 FQNNGV. The CDR3 consists of 15 residues.

This clone was detected only once. The gene calls are TRBV3-1 (or the pseudogene TRBV3-2) and TRBJ2-5, with 8 bases matching TRBD2. With 4 bases clipped from V and 5 bases from J, the junction kept 9 bases outside the gene matches. The germline gives CDR1 LGHDT, CDR2 YNNKEL (reference sequence). The CDR3 runs 15 residues. CDR3 bases: TGTGCCAGCAGCCGTGGGCGGGGGGCGCAGGAGACCCAGTACTTC. Translated, it gives CASSRGRGAQETQYF.

This chain uses TRBV30 with TRBJ1-1, with TRBD1 matching over 10 bases. V was clipped by 4 bases and J by 2 bases; unmatched bases: 7. CDR1 is GTSNPN, CDR2 SVGIG, per germline (reference sequence). The CDR3 is 15 amino acids. The CDR3 nucleotides are TGTGCCTGGATGGCCCGGGACAGGGGTAACACTGAAGCTTTCTTT. Translation: CAWMARDRGNTEAFF.

The V call is TRBV5-4, the J call TRBJ2-6; D may be TRBD1 (5 bases). Looked up from germline, CDR1 is SGHNT and CDR2 is YYREEE (reference sequence). The CDR3 is made up of 15 amino acids. Trimming stripped 4 bases from V and 0 bases from J, with 8 bases between. As DNA, the CDR3 is TGTGCCAGCAGCCGGCAGGGCTCTGGGGCCAACGTCCTGACTTTC. Translated: CASSRQGSGANVLTF.

The CDR3 DNA reads TGTGCCAGCAGCCAAGAAGGAACTAGCGGGGCTATCAATGAGCAGTTCTTC. Amino acid sequence: CASSQEGTSGAINEQFF. The chain uses TRBV4-2 and TRBJ2-1, with 10 positions matching TRBD2. Germline V gene sequence: CDR1 LGHNA, CDR2 YNFKEQ. The length of the CDR3 is 17 residues. The V segment lost 0 bases and the J segment 6 bases; nucleotides outside the gene matches: 8.

V usage is TRBV2 and J usage is TRBJ1-3; D is ambiguous. This CDR3 comprises 13 residues. Germline CDR1 is SNHLY and CDR2 is FYNNEI. V gave up 6 bases and J gave up 1 base, with 7 bases separating them. In DNA, the CDR3 is TGTGCCAGCAGGGCAGATTCTGGAAACACCATATATTTT. This translates into CASRADSGNTIYF.

V and J are TRBV29-1 and TRBJ1-2, with unresolved D. V shed 8 bases and J shed 7 bases, with 14 bases lying between them. Germline CDR1 is SQVTM and CDR2 is ANQGSEA. This CDR3 spans 11 amino acids. The CDR3 here is CSPIEGGGYTF. The CDR3 region has the DNA TGCAGCCCCATAGAGGGCGGTGGCTACACCTTC.

The rearrangement uses TRBV30 and TRBJ1-1; D might be TRBD1 (6 bases). This CDR3 is built from 15 residues. V was trimmed by 0 bases and J by 0 bases, leaving 11 bases between them. Looked up from germline, CDR1 is GTSNPN and CDR2 is SVGIG (reference sequence). The CDR3 region is CAWSVRSGVNTEAFF. The CDR3 DNA reads as TGTGCCTGGAGTGTACGGTCAGGGGTGAACACTGAAGCTTTCTTT.

The CDR3 is CATSDTGTGGEQYF. CDR3 coding DNA: TGTGCCACCAGTGATACTGGGACAGGGGGCGAGCAGTACTTC. The rearrangement uses TRBV24-1 and TRBJ2-7; 11 nucleotides match TRBD1. J was trimmed by 6 bases and V by 3 bases; bases with no gene match: 3. CDR3 length: 14 residues. CDR1 and CDR2 (germline): KGHDR, SFDVKD.

The chain is built from TRBV5-6 and TRBJ2-6, with D uncertain. Trimming left V 4 bases short and J 0 bases short, with 20 bases between. The V gene's germline CDR1 is SGHDT and CDR2 YYEEEE. There are 19 residues in the CDR3. This CDR3 is CASSKLSGSQISGANVLTF. CDR3 bases: TGTGCCAGCAGCAAACTTTCCGGGTCTCAAATCTCTGGGGCCAACGTCCTGACTTTC. The full variable domain, completed using reference TRBV5-6 and TRBJ2-6, is DAGVTQSPTHLIKTRGQQVTLRCSPKSGHDTVSWYQQALGQGPQFIFQYYEEEERQRGNFPDRFSGHQFPNYSSELNVNALLLGDSALYLCASSKLSGSQISGANVLTFGAGSRLTVL.

The chain uses TRBV29-1 and TRBJ2-3; the match to TRBD2 covers 9 bases. Germline V gene sequence: CDR1 SQVTM, CDR2 ANQGSEA. This CDR3 is 17 amino acids long. V was pared by 0 bases and J by 3 bases, with 10 bases of the junction left unmatched. DNA for the CDR3: TGCAGCGTTGAAGATCTTCGGCTAGCGGGGTTAACAGATACGCAGTATTTT. Protein product: CSVEDLRLAGLTDTQYF.

The CDR3 DNA follows: TGTGCCAGCAGCCAATTTACGACAGGGGGAGGCTACACCTTC. This gives the protein CASSQFTTGGGYTF. The chain couples TRBV16 to TRBJ1-2; TRBD1 matches at 9 bases. V lost 1 base and J lost 8; bases outside the gene matches: 5. This CDR3 has 14 amino acids. Germline CDR1 and CDR2: KGHSY and FQNENV.

Concerning this clone: One end of the junction fails to match germline, which may point to a read error. This CDR3 is also generated by other DNA sequences in the sample. The chain carries TRBV24-1 and TRBJ2-3, with 7 nucleotides matching TRBD1. The CDR3 sequence is 17 residues long. Germline V CDR1 and CDR2: KGHDR, SFDVKD. DNA for the CDR3: TGTCCCACCAGTCATCCCAACCGCGACAGGGTCACAGATACGCAGTATTTT. This sequence encodes CPTSHPNRDRVTDTQYF.

This chain connects TRBV5-1 to TRBJ2-7; 9 nucleotides line up with TRBD1. Trimming cost V 0 bases and J 3 bases; bases outside gene matches: 4. The CDR3 totals 15 residues. Germline V gene lookup returns CDR1 SGHRS and CDR2 YFSETQ. In nucleotides, the CDR3 is TGCGCCAGCAGCTTGGGGGGGACAGGGAACTACGAGCAGTACTTC. This sequence encodes CASSLGGTGNYEQYF.

The chain carries TRBV5-1 and TRBJ1-1; possible D gene TRBD1, 5 bases. This CDR3 region has 14 residues. Germline V lookup: CDR1 SGHRS, CDR2 YFSETQ. V shed 3 bases and J shed 4 bases, with 13 bases lying between them. CDR3 in DNA: TGCGCCAGCAGCTACGAGAAGGGGATCACTGAAGCTTTCTTT. This translates into CASSYEKGITEAFF.